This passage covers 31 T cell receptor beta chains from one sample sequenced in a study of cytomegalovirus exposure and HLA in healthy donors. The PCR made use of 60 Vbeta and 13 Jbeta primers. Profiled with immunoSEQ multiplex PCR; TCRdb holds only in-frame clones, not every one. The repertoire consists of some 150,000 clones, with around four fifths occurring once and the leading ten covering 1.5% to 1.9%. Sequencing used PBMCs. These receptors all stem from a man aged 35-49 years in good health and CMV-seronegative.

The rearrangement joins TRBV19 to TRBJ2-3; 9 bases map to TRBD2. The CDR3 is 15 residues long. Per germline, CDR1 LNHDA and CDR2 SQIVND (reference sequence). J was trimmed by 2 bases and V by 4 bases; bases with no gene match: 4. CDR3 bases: TGTGCCAGTAGTAAAAGCGGGAGGAACACAGATACGCAGTATTTT. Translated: CASSKSGRNTDTQYF. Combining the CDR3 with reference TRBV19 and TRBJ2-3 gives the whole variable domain DGGITQSPKYLFRKEGQNVTLSCEQNLNHDAMYWYRQDPGQGLRLIYYSQIVNDFQKGDIAEGYSVSREKKESFPLTVTSAQKNPTAFYLCASSKSGRNTDTQYFGPGTRLTVL.

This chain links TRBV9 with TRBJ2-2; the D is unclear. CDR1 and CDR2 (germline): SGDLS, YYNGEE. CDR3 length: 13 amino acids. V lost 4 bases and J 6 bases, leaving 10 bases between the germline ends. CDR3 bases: TGTGCCAGCAGCCCCCCCAGGTCCGGGGAGCTGTTTTTT. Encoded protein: CASSPPRSGELFF.

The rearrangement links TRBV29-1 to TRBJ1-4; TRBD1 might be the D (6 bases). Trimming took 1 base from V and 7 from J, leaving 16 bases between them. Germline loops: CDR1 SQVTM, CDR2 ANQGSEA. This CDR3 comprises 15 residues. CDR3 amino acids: CSVEGVSRDTEKLFF. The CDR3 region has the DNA TGCAGCGTTGAAGGGGTCTCGAGGGACACTGAAAAACTGTTTTTT.

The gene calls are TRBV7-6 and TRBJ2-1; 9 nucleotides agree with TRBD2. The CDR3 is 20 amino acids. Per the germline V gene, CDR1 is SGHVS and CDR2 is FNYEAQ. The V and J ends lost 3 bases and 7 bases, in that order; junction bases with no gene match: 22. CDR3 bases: TGTGCCAGCAGCTTCGAAGCGTATATAGGCGGGAGGGCATTGGATAATGAGCAGTTCTTC. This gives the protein CASSFEAYIGGRALDNEQFF.

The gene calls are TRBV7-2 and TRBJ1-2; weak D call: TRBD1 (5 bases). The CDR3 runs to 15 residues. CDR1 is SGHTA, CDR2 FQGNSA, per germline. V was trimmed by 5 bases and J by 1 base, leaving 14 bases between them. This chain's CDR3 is CASSPPFRDNYGYTF. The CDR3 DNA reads TGTGCCAGCAGCCCGCCCTTCAGGGATAACTATGGCTACACCTTC.

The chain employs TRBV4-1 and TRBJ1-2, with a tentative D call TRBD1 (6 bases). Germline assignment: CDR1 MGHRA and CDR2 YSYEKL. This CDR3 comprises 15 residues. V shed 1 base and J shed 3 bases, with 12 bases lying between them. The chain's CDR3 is CASSQGQGLDYGYTF. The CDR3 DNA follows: TGCGCCAGCAGCCAAGGGCAGGGGCTGGACTATGGCTACACCTTC.

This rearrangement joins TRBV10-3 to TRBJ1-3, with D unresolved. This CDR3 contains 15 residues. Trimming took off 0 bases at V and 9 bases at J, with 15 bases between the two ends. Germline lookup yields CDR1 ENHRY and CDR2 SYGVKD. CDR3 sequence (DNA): TGTGCCATCAGTGAGTCGGCGGGCCTGACTGGCACCATATATTTT. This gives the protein CAISESAGLTGTIYF.

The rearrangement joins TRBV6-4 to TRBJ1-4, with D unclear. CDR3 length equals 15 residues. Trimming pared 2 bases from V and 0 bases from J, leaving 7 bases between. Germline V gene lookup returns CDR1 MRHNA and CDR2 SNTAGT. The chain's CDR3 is CASSDLTPTNEKLFF. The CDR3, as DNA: TGTGCCAGCAGTGACCTTACTCCAACTAATGAAAAACTGTTTTTT.

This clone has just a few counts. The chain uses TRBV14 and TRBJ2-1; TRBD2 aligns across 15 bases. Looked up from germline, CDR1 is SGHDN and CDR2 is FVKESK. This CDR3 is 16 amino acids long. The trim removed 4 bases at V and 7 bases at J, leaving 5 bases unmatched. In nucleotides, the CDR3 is TGTGCCAGCAGCCGGACTAGCGGGGGGGCCGGTAATGAGCAGTTCTTC. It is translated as CASSRTSGGAGNEQFF.

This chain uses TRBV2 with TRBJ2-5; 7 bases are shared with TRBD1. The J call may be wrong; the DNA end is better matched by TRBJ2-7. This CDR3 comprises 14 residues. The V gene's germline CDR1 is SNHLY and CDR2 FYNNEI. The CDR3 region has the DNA TGTGCCAGCAGTGAGGACAGGTGGTCCTACGAGCAGTACTTC. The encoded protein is CASSEDRWSYEQYF.

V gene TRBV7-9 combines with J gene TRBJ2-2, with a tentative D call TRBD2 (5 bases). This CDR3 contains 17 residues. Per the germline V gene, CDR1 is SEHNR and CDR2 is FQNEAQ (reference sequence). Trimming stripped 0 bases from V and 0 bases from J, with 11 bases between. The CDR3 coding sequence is TGTGCCAGCAGCTTAGCGCTCGGGAACGCGAACACCGGGGAGCTGTTTTTT. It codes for CASSLALGNANTGELFF.

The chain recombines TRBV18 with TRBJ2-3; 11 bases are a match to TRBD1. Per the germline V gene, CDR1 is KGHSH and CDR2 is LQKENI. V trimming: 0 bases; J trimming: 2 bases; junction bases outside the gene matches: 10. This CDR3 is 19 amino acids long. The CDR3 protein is CASSPPRTGGREITDTQYF. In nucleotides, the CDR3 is TGTGCCAGCTCACCACCTAGGACAGGGGGCCGAGAAATCACAGATACGCAGTATTTT.

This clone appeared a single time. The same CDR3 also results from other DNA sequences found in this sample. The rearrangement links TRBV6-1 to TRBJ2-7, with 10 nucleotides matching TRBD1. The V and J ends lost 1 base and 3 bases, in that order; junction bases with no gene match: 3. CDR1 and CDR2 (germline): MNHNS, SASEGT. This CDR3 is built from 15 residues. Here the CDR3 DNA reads TGTGCCAGCAGTGAAGGACAGGGGGCTTTCTACGAGCAGTACTTC. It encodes CASSEGQGAFYEQYF.

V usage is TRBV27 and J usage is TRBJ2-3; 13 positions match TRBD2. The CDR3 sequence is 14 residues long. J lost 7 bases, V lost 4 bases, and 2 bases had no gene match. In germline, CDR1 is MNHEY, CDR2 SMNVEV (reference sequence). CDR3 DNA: TGTGCCAGCAGTTCACTAGCGGGAGGGTATACGCAGTATTTT. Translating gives CASSSLAGGYTQYF.

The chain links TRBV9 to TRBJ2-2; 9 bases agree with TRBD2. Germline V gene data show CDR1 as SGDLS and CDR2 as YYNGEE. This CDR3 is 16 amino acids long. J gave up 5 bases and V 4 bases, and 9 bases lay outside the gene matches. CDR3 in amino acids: CASSPWTTSGTGELFF. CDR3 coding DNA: TGTGCCAGCAGCCCCTGGACGACTAGCGGAACCGGGGAGCTGTTTTTT.

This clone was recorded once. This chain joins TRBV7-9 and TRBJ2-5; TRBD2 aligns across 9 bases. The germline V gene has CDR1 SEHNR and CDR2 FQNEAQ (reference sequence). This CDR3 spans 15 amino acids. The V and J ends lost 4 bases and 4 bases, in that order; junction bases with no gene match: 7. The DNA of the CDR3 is TGTGCCAGCAGCTGGGGCGGGGGGGCTCCAGAGACCCAGTACTTC. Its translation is CASSWGGGAPETQYF.

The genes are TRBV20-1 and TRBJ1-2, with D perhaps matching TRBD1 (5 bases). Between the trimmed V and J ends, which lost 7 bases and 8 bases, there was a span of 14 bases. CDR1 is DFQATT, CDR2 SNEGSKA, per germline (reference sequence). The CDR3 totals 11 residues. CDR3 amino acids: CSGPSGGGYTF. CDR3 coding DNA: TGCAGTGGTCCAAGTGGGGGGGGCTACACCTTC.

The CDR3 DNA reads as TGCGCCAGCAGCCAAGATGAGTTCGGCGGATTTTATCAGCCCCAGCATTTT. It encodes CASSQDEFGGFYQPQHF. The chain recombines TRBV4-3 with TRBJ1-5, with unresolved D. CDR3 length: 17 residues. Germline loops: CDR1 LGHNA, CDR2 YSLEER. V was shortened by 0 bases and J by 5 bases, with 17 bases between the two germline ends.

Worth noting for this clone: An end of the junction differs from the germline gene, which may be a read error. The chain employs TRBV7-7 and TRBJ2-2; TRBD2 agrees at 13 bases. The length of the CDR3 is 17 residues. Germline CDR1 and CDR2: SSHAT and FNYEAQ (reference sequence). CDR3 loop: CASSLVGLAGVSGELFF. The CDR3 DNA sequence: TGTGCTAGCAGCTTAGTCGGACTAGCGGGGGTCTCCGGGGAGCTGTTTTTT.

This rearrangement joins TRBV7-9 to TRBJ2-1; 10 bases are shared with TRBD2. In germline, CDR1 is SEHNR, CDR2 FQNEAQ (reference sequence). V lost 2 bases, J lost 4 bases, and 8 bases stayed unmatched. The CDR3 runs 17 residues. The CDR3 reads CASSLLPAGGIYNEQFF. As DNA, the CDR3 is TGTGCCAGCAGCTTACTTCCAGCGGGAGGGATATACAATGAGCAGTTCTTC.

CDR3 sequence (DNA): TGTGCCAGCAGCGTAGCGGCAGGGAACTATGGCTACACCTTC. Translated, it gives CASSVAAGNYGYTF. V and J are TRBV9 and TRBJ1-2; possible D gene TRBD1, 5 bases. The CDR3 is 14 residues long. The germline V gene encodes CDR1 SGDLS and CDR2 YYNGEE. The V and J ends lost 0 bases and 2 bases respectively, with 8 bases between them.

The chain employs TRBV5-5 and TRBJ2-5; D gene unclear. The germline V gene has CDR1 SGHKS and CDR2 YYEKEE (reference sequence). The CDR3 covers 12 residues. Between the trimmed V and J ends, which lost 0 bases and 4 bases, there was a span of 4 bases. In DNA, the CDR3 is TGTGCCAGCAGCTTGGACAGAGAGACCCAGTACTTC. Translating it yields CASSLDRETQYF.

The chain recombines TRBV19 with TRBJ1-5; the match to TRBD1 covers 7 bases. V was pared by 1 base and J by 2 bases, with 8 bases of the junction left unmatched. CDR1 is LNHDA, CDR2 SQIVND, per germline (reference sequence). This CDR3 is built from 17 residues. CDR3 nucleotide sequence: TGTGCCAGTAGTATAGGGGGCAGGGGGACGGGCAATCAGCCCCAGCATTTT. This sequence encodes CASSIGGRGTGNQPQHF.

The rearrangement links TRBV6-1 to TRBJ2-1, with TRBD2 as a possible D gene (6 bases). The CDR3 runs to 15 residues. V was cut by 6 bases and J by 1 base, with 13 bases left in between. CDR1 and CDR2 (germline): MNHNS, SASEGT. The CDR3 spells CASSPVAGSYNEQFF. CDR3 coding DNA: TGTGCCAGCAGCCCGGTGGCGGGGTCCTACAATGAGCAGTTCTTC.

CDR3 sequence (DNA): TGTGCCAGCAGTTACTCACAGGGTATCTATGGCTACACCTTC. Amino acid sequence: CASSYSQGIYGYTF. V is TRBV6-5 and J is TRBJ1-2; maybe TRBD1 (6 bases). This CDR3 has 14 amino acids. The germline CDR1 and CDR2 sequences are MNHEY and SVGAGI. V was shortened by 0 bases and J by 4 bases, with 9 bases between the two germline ends.

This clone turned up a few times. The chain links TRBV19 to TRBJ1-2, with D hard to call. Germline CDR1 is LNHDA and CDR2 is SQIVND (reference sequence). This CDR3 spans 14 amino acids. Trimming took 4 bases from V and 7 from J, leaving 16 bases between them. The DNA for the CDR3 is TGTGCCAGTAGTAATATTGGAAACCTAGTTGGCTACACCTTC. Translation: CASSNIGNLVGYTF. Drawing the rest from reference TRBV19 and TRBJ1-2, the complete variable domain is DGGITQSPKYLFRKEGQNVTLSCEQNLNHDAMYWYRQDPGQGLRLIYYSQIVNDFQKGDIAEGYSVSREKKESFPLTVTSAQKNPTAFYLCASSNIGNLVGYTFGSGTRLTVV.

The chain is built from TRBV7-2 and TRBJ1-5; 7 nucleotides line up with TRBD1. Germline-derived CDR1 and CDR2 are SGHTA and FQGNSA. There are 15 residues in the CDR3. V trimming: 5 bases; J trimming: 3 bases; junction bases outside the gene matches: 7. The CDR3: CASSRRQGFNQPQHF. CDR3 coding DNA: TGTGCCAGCAGCAGAAGACAGGGTTTCAATCAGCCCCAGCATTTT.

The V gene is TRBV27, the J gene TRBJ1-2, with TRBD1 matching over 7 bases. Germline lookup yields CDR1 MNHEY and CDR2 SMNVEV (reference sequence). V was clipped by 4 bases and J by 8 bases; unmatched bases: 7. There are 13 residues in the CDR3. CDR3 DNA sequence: TGTGCCAGCAGTTCCGACAGGGCGCCCGGCTACACCTTC. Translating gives CASSSDRAPGYTF.

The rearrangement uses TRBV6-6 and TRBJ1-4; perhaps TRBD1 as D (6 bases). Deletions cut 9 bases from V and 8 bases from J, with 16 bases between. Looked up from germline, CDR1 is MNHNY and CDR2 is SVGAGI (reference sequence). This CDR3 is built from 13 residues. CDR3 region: CASQYRVREKLFF. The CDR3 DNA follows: TGTGCCAGTCAATACAGGGTGCGGGAAAAACTGTTTTTT.

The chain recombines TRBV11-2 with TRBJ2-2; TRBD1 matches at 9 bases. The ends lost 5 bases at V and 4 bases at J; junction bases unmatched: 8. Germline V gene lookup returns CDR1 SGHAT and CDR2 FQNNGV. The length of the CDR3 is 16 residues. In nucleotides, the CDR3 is TGTGCCAGCAGCCGGAACAGGGGGCGCGTCACCGGGGAGCTGTTTTTT. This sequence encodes CASSRNRGRVTGELFF.

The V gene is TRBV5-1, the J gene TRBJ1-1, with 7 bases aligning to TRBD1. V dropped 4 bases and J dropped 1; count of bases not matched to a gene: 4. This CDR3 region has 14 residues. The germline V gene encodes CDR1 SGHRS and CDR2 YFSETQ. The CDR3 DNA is TGCGCCAGCAGCGGGGGGACAGAGAACACTGAAGCTTTCTTT. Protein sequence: CASSGGTENTEAFF.